What follows are 16 T cell receptor beta chains derived from one specimen sequenced in a study of T cells in tumors after PD-1 blockade. The assay was immunoSEQ multiplex PCR, and TCRdb's table has in-frame clones only and misses some. The sample lists approximately 60,000 clones, about 74% occurring once. The sample was PBMCs, taken after anti-PD-1 treatment. The receptors come from a human donor with basal cell carcinoma.

The rearrangement joins TRBV21-1 to TRBJ2-3; the table's TRBD1 call for D was not verified on the DNA. TRBV21-1 is annotated as a pseudogene. There are 15 residues in the CDR3. The CDR3 DNA reads as TGTGCCAGCAGCATCCAGGGTTTCTCCACAGATACGCAGTATTTT. Translation: CASSIQGFSTDTQYF.

The V gene is TRBV7-6, the J gene TRBJ2-1; 8 nucleotides line up with TRBD2. The CDR3 has 14 amino acids. Germline CDR1 and CDR2: SGHVS and FNYEAQ. Trimming took 2 bases from V and 3 from J; bases not matched to a gene: 0. CDR3 bases: TGTGCCAGCAGCTTAAGCGGGGGCTACAATGAGCAGTTCTTC. Residues: CASSLSGGYNEQFF. Full variable domain (outside the CDR3, taken from reference TRBV7-6 and TRBJ2-1): GAGVSQSPRYKVTKRGQDVALRCDPISGHVSLYWYRQALGQGPEFLTYFNYEAQQDKSGLPNDRFSAERPEGSISTLTIQRTEQRDSAMYRCASSLSGGYNEQFFGPGTRLTVL.

This sequence joins TRBV18 and TRBJ1-6; TRBD1 might be the D (5 bases). Looked up from germline, CDR1 is KGHSH and CDR2 is LQKENI. The CDR3 length is 15 residues. The ends were cut back, 2 bases at V and 5 bases at J, with 10 bases in the middle. CDR3 in amino acids: CASSPRGGDNSPLHF. CDR3 DNA sequence: TGTGCCAGCTCACCAAGGGGAGGAGATAATTCACCCCTCCACTTT.

The rearrangement links TRBV27 to TRBJ2-5, with D unresolved. This CDR3 contains 14 residues. The germline gives CDR1 MNHEY, CDR2 SMNVEV (reference sequence). Between the trimmed V and J ends, which lost 0 bases and 1 base, there was a span of 6 bases. This CDR3 is CASSLSGSQETQYF. CDR3 sequence (DNA): TGTGCCAGCAGTTTATCAGGGTCCCAAGAGACCCAGTACTTC.

The CDR3 DNA follows: TGTGCCAGCAGTTCCACCATCAGGGAGACCCAGTACTTC. Protein: CASSSTIRETQYF. The V and J genes are TRBV28 and TRBJ2-5; D remains ambiguous. CDR1 MDHEN and CDR2 SYDVKM come from the germline V gene. The length of the CDR3 is 13 residues. V was shortened by 4 bases and J by 5 bases, with 11 bases between the two germline ends.

In DNA form, the CDR3 reads TGTGCCAGTAGTACAAGACAGGGGGGCACCTACGAGCAGTACTTC. Its translation is CASSTRQGGTYEQYF. The chain has TRBV19 and TRBJ2-7; TRBD1 matches at 9 bases. The J segment lost 2 bases and the V segment lost 4 bases, leaving 6 bases of the junction unmatched. Per germline, CDR1 LNHDA and CDR2 SQIVND (reference sequence). CDR3 size: 15 residues.

The chain links TRBV5-6 to TRBJ1-5, with D perhaps matching TRBD1 (6 bases). Deletions cut 4 bases from V and 5 bases from J, with 16 bases between. The germline CDR1 and CDR2 sequences are SGHDT and YYEEEE. This CDR3 contains 15 residues. The CDR3 sequence: CASSARGGGDQPQHF. The CDR3, as DNA: TGTGCCAGCAGCGCCCGAGGGGGTGGGGATCAGCCCCAGCATTTT.

This clone was counted between two and nine times. The rearrangement joins TRBV27 to TRBJ1-6; D gene ambiguous. CDR3 length: 16 amino acids. V gave up 5 bases and J gave up 1 base, with 12 bases separating them. The germline V gene has CDR1 MNHEY and CDR2 SMNVEV (reference sequence). This CDR3 is CASSTTGWSYNSPLHF. Written as DNA, the CDR3 is TGTGCCAGCAGTACGACGGGTTGGTCCTATAATTCACCCCTCCACTTT.

The chain employs TRBV29-1 and TRBJ2-1; D might be TRBD2 (5 bases). The CDR3 covers 13 residues. Between the trimmed V and J ends, which lost 6 bases and 7 bases, there was a span of 16 bases. Germline V gene sequence: CDR1 SQVTM, CDR2 ANQGSEA. The CDR3 sequence is CSVISLSGNEQFF. The CDR3 nucleotides read TGCAGCGTGATCTCCCTCAGCGGAAATGAGCAGTTCTTC.

The J gene is TRBJ2-3, the V gene TRBV9; D is possibly TRBD1 or TRBD2 (6 bases each). Germline-derived CDR1 and CDR2 are SGDLS and YYNGEE. The V gene lost 0 bases and the J gene lost 5 bases, with 25 bases spanning the gap. The CDR3 runs to 19 residues. The chain's CDR3 is CASSVAGRRAGEGLDTQYF. CDR3 nucleotide sequence: TGTGCCAGCAGCGTAGCGGGGAGGAGGGCAGGGGAAGGATTAGATACGCAGTATTTT.

The chain employs TRBV6-5 and TRBJ2-7; no clear D gene. In germline, CDR1 is MNHEY, CDR2 SVGAGI. With 11 bases removed from V and 0 bases from J, the gap between germline ends came to 14 bases. The CDR3 covers 13 residues. The CDR3 DNA sequence: TGTGCCGTCCGGACGTTGAGCTCCTACGAGCAGTACTTC. It codes for CAVRTLSSYEQYF.

The chain carries TRBV5-1 and TRBJ2-3; 7 bases align to TRBD2. Germline lookup yields CDR1 SGHRS and CDR2 YFSETQ. The V and J ends lost 7 bases and 4 bases, in that order; junction bases with no gene match: 12. The CDR3 has 15 residues. CDR3 sequence: CASSLRGEGSDTQYF. As DNA, the CDR3 is TGCGCCAGCTCCCTTCGGGGGGAAGGATCAGATACGCAGTATTTT. The complete variable domain, with remaining parts taken from reference TRBV5-1 and TRBJ2-3, reads KAGVTQTPRYLIKTRGQQVTLSCSPISGHRSVSWYQQTPGQGLQFLFEYFSETQRNKGNFPGRFSGRQFSNSRSEMNVSTLELGDSALYLCASSLRGEGSDTQYFGPGTRLTVL.

This clone was counted between two and nine times. The chain carries TRBV25-1 and TRBJ1-1; a weak D match, TRBD1 (5 bases). The CDR3 consists of 14 residues. Looked up from germline, CDR1 is MGHDK and CDR2 is SYGVNS. The V and J ends lost 3 bases and 1 base respectively, with 9 bases between them. CDR3 nucleotides: TGTGCCAGCAGTGATAGGGGAAGGAACACTGAAGCTTTCTTT. Translated, it gives CASSDRGRNTEAFF.

The chain couples TRBV5-1 to TRBJ2-2; TRBD1 agrees at 7 bases. The CDR3 sequence is 16 residues long. The ends lost 0 bases at V and 1 base at J; junction bases unmatched: 3. The germline gives CDR1 SGHRS, CDR2 YFSETQ. The DNA of the CDR3 is TGCGCCAGCAGCTTGGGACAGGGAATGAACACCGGGGAGCTGTTTTTT. This gives the protein CASSLGQGMNTGELFF.

V and J are TRBV30 and TRBJ1-5; no firm D call. The CDR3 is 14 residues long. Germline values: CDR1 GTSNPN, CDR2 SVGIG (reference sequence). V lost 0 bases and J 0 bases, leaving 6 bases between the germline ends. The CDR3 region is CAWSVLNSNQPQHF. The CDR3 DNA sequence: TGTGCCTGGAGTGTACTAAATAGCAATCAGCCCCAGCATTTT. Full variable domain (outside the CDR3, taken from reference TRBV30 and TRBJ1-5): SQTIHQWPATLVQPVGSPLSLECTVEGTSNPNLYWYRQAAGRGLQLLFYSVGIGQISSEVPQNLSASRPQDRQFILSSKKLLLSDSGFYLCAWSVLNSNQPQHFGDGTRLSIL.

This sequence joins TRBV4-2 and TRBJ1-2, with TRBD1 matching 8 bases. Trimming took 1 base from V and 4 from J; bases not matched to a gene: 5. The CDR3 loop spans 15 amino acids. The germline V gene has CDR1 LGHNA and CDR2 YNFKEQ. CDR3 protein: CASSQARTGSYGYTF. The CDR3 nucleotides read TGTGCCAGCAGCCAAGCCCGGACAGGGTCCTATGGCTACACCTTC.